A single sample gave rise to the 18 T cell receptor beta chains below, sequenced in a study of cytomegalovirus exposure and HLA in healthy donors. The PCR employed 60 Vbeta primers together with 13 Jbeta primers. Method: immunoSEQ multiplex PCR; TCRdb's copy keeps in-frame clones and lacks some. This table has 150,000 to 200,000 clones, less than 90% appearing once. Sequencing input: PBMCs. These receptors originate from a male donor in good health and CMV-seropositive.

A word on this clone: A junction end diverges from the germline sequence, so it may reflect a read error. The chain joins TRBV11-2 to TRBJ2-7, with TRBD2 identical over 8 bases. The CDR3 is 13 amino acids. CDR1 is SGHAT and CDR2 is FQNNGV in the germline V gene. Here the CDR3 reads CGSSPGLAGEQYF. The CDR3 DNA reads TGTGGCAGCAGCCCAGGACTAGCCGGCGAGCAGTACTTC.

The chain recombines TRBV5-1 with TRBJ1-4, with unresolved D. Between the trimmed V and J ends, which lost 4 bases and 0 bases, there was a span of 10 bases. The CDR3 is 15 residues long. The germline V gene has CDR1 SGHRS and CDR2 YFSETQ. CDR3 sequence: CASSEAGTTNEKLFF. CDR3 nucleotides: TGCGCCAGCAGCGAAGCGGGGACAACTAATGAAAAACTGTTTTTT.

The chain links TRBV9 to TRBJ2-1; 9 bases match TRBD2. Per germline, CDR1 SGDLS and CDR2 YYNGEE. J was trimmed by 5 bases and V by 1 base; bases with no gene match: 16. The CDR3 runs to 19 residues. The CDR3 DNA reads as TGTGCCAGCAGCGTACGTCTCTCCGGGACTAGCAGTTCCCACAATGAGCAGTTCTTC. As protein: CASSVRLSGTSSSHNEQFF.

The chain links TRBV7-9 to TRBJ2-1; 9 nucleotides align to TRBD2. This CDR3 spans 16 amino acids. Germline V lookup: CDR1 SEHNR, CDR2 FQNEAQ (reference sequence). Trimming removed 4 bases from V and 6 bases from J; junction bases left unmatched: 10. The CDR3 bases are TGTGCCAGCAGCTCCACCGGGACTAGCTGGGGCAATGAGCAGTTCTTC. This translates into CASSSTGTSWGNEQFF.

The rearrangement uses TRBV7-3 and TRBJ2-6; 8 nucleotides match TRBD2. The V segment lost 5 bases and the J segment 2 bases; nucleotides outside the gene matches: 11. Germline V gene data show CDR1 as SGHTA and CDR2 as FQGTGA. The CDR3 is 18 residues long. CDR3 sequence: CASSPLIRGGAGANVLTF. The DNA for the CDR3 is TGTGCCAGCAGCCCGCTTATTCGGGGGGGCGCTGGGGCCAACGTCCTGACTTTC.

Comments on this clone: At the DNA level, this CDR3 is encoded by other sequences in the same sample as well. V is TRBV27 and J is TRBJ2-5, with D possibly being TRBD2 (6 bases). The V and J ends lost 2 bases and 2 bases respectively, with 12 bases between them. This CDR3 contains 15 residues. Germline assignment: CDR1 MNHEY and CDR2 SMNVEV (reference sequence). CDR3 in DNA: TGTGCCAGCAGTTTAACCGGGAGATATCAAGAGACCCAGTACTTC. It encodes CASSLTGRYQETQYF.

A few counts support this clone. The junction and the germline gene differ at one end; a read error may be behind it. CDR3 sequence reads: CASSLGTGVSYEQYF. The CDR3 DNA sequence: TGTGCTAGCAGCTTAGGGACAGGGGTATCCTACGAGCAGTACTTC. This sequence joins TRBV7-7 and TRBJ2-7, with TRBD1 identical over 10 bases. The germline CDR1 and CDR2 sequences are SSHAT and FNYEAQ (reference sequence). This CDR3 contains 15 residues.

The chain's CDR3 is CAGQPGWQGGSPLHF. CDR3 coding DNA: TGTGCCGGCCAACCGGGGTGGCAGGGGGGATCACCCCTCCACTTT. This chain uses TRBV2 with TRBJ1-6; 7 bases match TRBD1. The V and J ends lost 11 bases and 10 bases, in that order; junction bases with no gene match: 17. CDR3 length: 15 residues. From germline, CDR1 is SNHLY and CDR2 FYNNEI.

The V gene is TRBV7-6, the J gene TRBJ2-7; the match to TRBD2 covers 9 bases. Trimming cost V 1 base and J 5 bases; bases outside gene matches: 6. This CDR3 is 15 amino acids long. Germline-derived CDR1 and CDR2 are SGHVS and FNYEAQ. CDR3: CASSLETSGYHEQYF. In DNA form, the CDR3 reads TGTGCCAGCAGCTTAGAGACTAGCGGTTACCACGAGCAGTACTTC. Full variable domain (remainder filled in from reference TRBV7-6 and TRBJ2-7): GAGVSQSPRYKVTKRGQDVALRCDPISGHVSLYWYRQALGQGPEFLTYFNYEAQQDKSGLPNDRFSAERPEGSISTLTIQRTEQRDSAMYRCASSLETSGYHEQYFGPGTRLTVT.

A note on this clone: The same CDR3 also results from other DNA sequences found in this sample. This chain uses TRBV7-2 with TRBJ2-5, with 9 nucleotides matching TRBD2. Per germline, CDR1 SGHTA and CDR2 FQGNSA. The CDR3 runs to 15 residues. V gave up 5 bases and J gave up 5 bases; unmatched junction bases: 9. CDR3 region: CASSRTSGRAETQYF. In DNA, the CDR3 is TGTGCCAGCAGCCGAACTAGCGGGCGGGCGGAGACCCAGTACTTC.

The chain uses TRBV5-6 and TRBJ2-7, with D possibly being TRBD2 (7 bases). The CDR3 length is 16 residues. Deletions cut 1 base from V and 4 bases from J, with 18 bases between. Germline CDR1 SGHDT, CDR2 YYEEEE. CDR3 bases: TGTGCCAGCAGCTTGCAGGGGTCTAGCGGACCTTACGAGCAGTACTTC. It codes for CASSLQGSSGPYEQYF.

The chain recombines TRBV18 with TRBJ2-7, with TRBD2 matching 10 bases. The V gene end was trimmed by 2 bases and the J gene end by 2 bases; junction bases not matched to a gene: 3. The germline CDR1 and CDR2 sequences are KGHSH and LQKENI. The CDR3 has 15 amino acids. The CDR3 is CASSPGSGRAYEQYF. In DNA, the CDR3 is TGTGCCAGCTCACCAGGAAGCGGGAGGGCCTACGAGCAGTACTTC.

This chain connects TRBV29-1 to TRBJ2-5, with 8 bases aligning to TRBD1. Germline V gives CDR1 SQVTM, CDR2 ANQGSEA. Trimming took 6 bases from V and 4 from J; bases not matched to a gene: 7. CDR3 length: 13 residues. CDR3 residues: CSVDGQGIETQYF. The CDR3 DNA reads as TGCAGCGTCGACGGACAGGGTATAGAGACCCAGTACTTC.

For the CDR3, the DNA is TGTGCCAGCAGCCCGACAGGACTCTACGAGCAGTACTTC. It codes for CASSPTGLYEQYF. The chain uses TRBV7-3 and TRBJ2-7, with a weak D call TRBD1 (6 bases). The CDR3 loop spans 13 amino acids. Looked up from germline, CDR1 is SGHTA and CDR2 is FQGTGA. Trimming removed 5 bases at V and 3 bases at J, with 11 bases between. Drawing the rest from reference TRBV7-3 and TRBJ2-7, the complete variable domain is GAGVSQTPSNKVTEKGKYVELRCDPISGHTALYWYRQSLGQGPEFLIYFQGTGAADDSGLPNDRFFAVRPEGSVSTLKIQRTERGDSAVYLCASSPTGLYEQYFGPGTRLTVT.

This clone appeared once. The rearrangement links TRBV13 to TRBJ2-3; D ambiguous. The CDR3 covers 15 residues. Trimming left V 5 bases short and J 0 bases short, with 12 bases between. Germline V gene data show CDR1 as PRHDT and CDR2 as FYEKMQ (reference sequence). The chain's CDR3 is CASSHTRASTDTQYF. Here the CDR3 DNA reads TGTGCCAGCAGCCATACTCGCGCGAGCACAGATACGCAGTATTTT.

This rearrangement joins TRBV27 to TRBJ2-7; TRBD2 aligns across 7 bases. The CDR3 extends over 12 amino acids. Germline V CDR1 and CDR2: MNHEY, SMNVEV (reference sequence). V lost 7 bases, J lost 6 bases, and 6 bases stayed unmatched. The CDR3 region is CASNEGGREQYF. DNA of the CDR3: TGTGCCAGCAACGAGGGAGGGCGCGAGCAGTACTTC.

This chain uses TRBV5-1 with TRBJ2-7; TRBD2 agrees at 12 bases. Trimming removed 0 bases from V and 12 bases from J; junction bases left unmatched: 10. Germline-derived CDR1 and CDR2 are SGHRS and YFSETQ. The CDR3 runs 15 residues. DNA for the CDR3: TGCGCCAGCAGCTTGGTAGGGACTAGCGGGTCTTCGGCGTACTTC. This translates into CASSLVGTSGSSAYF. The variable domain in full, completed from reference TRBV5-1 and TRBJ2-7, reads KAGVTQTPRYLIKTRGQQVTLSCSPISGHRSVSWYQQTPGQGLQFLFEYFSETQRNKGNFPGRFSGRQFSNSRSEMNVSTLELGDSALYLCASSLVGTSGSSAYFGPGTRLTVT.

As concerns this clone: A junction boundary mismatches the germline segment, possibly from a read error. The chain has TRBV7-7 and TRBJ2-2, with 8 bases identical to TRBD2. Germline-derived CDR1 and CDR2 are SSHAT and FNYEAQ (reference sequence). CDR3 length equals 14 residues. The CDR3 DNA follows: TGTGCTAGCAGCTCCGGACTAGCCGGCGGGGAGCTGTTTTTT. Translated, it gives CASSSGLAGGELFF.